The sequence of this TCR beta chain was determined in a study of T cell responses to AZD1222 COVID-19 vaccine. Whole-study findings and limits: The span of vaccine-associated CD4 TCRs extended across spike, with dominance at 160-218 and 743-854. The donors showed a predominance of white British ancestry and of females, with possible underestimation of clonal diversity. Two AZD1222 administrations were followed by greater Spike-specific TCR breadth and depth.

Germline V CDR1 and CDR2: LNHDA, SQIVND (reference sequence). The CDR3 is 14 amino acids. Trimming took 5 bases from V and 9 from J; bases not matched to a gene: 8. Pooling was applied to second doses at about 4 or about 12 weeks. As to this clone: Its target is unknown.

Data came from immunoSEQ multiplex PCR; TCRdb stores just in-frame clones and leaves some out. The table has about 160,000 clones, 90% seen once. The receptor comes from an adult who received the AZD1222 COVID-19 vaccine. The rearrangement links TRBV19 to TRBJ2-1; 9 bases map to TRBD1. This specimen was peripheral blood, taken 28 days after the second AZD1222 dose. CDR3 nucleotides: TGTGCCAGTAGTGCGGGACAGGGCTATGGTGAGCAGTTCTTC. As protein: CASSAGQGYGEQFF.